The following is a TCR beta chain sequence with its context. Germline loops: CDR1 MDHEN, CDR2 SYDVKM. The CDR3 consists of 11 residues. V gave up 8 bases and J gave up 8 bases, with 11 bases separating them. The PCR used 60 Vbeta and 13 Jbeta primers. The data were produced by immunoSEQ multiplex PCR, yet TCRdb's version contains in-frame clones alone and is incomplete. The repertoire holds about 150,000 clones, with 70% to 85% as singletons. This sample was included in a study of cytomegalovirus exposure and HLA in healthy donors. The source is a male donor in good health and CMV-seronegative. The specimen was PBMCs. The chain couples TRBV28 to TRBJ2-3, with D uncertain. The CDR3 reads CASATSGTQYF. The CDR3 DNA sequence: TGTGCCAGCGCCACCTCGGGTACGCAGTATTTT.